This T cell receptor (beta chain) was captured in a study of blood T cell repertoires in COVID-19. V lost 1 base and J 0 bases, leaving 8 bases between the germline ends. The CDR3 sequence is 15 residues long. The germline gives CDR1 SGHAT, CDR2 FQDESV (reference sequence). Generated by immunoSEQ multiplex PCR, the TCRdb table keeps only in-frame clones and is missing some. The sample shows about 110,000 clones, approximately 90% of them seen only once. This receptor was obtained from a human donor in a cohort sampled during active COVID-19. Input material: peripheral blood. J is TRBJ2-3 and V is TRBV11-1; a possible D gene is TRBD1 (6 bases). The CDR3, as DNA: TGTGCCAGCAGCTTAGACAGGGAGAGCACAGATACGCAGTATTTT. Amino acid sequence: CASSLDRESTDTQYF.